This TCR beta chain was obtained from a study of blood T cells in healthy people across ages. Points from the study as a whole: A strong correlation was found between TCR beta diversity and the percentage of naive T cells. Among long-lived donors, naive CD4+ cells were more numerous and diversity higher than in aged donors. Age showed a roughly linear inverse relationship with TCR beta diversity per million T cells.

This clonotype has only a few counts. Its matching antigen is unknown. Combining a sample-barcoded 5' primer with a J-beta primer mix, a second PCR ran for about 7 to 11 cycles. TCRdb recomputed calls from the 5' RACE reads with MiXCR, one row per CDR3 protein. The profile covers about 720,000 distinct CDR3 sequences, with 22% appearing a single time and roughly 22% taken by the ten largest. Per-sample yields of isolated PBMCs were at least 7 million. The CDR3 consists of 14 residues. Germline V gives CDR1 SGHRS, CDR2 YFSETQ. V was pared by 2 bases and J by 0 bases, with 9 bases between. Sequenced input: blood. The sequence derives from a man aged 70 or older in good health. This chain uses TRBV5-1 with TRBJ2-7; D is ambiguous. CDR3 loop: CASSFVTPSYEQYF. The CDR3 coding sequence is TGCGCCAGCAGCTTCGTGACACCCTCCTACGAGCAGTACTTC.